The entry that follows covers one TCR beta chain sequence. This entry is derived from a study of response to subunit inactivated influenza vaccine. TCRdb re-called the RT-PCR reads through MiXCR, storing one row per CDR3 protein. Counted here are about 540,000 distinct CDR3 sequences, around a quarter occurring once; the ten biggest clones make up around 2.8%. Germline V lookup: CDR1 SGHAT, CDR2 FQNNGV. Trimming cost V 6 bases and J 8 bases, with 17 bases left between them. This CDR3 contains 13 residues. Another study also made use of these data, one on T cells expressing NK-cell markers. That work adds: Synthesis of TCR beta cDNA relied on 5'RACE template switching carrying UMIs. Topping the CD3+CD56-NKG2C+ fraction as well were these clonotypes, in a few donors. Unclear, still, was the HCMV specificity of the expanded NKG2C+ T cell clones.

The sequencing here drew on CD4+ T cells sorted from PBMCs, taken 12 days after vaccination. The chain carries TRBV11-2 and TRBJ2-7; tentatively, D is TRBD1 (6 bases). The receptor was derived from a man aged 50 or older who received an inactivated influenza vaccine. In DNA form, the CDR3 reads TGTGCCAGCAGTTTTGATCGGACAGCCAAGCAGTACTTC. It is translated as CASSFDRTAKQYF.